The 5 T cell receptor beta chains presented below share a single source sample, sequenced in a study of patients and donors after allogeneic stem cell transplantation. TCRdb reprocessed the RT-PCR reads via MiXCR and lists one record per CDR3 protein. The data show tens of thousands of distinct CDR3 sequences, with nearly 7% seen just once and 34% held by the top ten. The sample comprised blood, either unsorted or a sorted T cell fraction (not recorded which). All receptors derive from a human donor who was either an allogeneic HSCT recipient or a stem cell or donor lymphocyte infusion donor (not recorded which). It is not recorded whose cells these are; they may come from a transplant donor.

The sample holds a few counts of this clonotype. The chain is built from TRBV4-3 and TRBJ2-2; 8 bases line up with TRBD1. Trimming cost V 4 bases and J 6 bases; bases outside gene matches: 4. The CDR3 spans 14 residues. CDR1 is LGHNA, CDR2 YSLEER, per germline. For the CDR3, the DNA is TGCGCCAGCAGCCGGACAGGGAGCCCCGGGGAGCTGTTTTTT. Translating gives CASSRTGSPGELFF.

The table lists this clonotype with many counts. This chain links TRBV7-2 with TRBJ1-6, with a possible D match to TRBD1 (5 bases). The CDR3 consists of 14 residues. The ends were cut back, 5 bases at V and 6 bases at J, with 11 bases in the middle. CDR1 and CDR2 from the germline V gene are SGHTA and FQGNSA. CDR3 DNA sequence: TGTGCCAGCAGCAACAGGCTTCGTAATTCACCCCTCCACTTT. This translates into CASSNRLRNSPLHF.

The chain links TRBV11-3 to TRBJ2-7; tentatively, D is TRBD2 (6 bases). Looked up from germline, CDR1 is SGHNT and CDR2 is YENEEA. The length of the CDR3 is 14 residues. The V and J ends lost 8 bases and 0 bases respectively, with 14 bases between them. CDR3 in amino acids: CASSSGGISYEQYF. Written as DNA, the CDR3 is TGTGCCAGCTCTTCTGGAGGGATCTCCTACGAGCAGTACTTC.

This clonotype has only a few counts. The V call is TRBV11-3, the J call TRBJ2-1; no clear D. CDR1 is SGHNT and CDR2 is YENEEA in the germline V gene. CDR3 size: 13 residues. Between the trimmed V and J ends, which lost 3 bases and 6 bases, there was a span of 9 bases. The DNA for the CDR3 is TGTGCCAGCAGCTTTTCTAGGTTCAATGAGCAGTTCTTC. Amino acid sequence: CASSFSRFNEQFF.

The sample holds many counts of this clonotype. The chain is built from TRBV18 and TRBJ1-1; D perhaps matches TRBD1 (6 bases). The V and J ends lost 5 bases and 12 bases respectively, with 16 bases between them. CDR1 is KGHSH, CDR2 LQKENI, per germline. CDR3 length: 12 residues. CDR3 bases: TGTGCCAGCTCAGAGGGGGAGTCTGGGCCTTTCTTT. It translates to CASSEGESGPFF. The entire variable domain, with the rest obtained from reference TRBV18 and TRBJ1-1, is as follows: NAGVMQNPRHLVRRRGQEARLRCSPMKGHSHVYWYRQLPEEGLKFMVYLQKENIIDESGMPKERFSAEFPKEGPSILRIQQVVRGDSAAYFCASSEGESGPFFGQGTRLTVV.